What follows describes a single T cell receptor beta chain. The antigen is unknown. This record comes from a study of T-cell reconstitution after alpha-beta-depleted transplantation in children. The V gene's germline CDR1 is KGHDR and CDR2 SFDVKD. V dropped 4 bases and J dropped 2; count of bases not matched to a gene: 4. The CDR3 contains 15 residues. Preparation of the TCRbeta library involved a method that used unique molecular identifiers. TCRdb re-called the PCR reads with MiXCR, one entry per CDR3 protein. The data contain 450,000 to 700,000 distinct CDR3 sequences, 25% to 30% of them singletons. Points from the study as a whole: Counts and diversity of T cells one year after transplant came mostly from newly produced T cells. At around two months after transplant, the alpha-beta T cells were reportedly derived from several hundred expanded clones that came from non-depleted graft cells.

The receptor was derived from a boy younger than two with Wiskott-Aldrich syndrome, due to receive a stem cell transplant. The source was PBMCs, collected before TCRalphabeta/CD19-depleted stem cell transplant. The rearrangement links TRBV24-1 to TRBJ1-5, with 7 bases matching TRBD1. The CDR3 is CATSDAGTGNQPQHF. The CDR3 DNA sequence: TGTGCCACCAGTGACGCCGGGACAGGCAATCAGCCCCAGCATTTT.